Only one count was recorded for the clone carrying this T cell receptor (beta chain). Trimming took off 5 bases at V and 8 bases at J, with 16 bases between the two ends. The CDR3 loop spans 14 amino acids. Germline assignment: CDR1 SGHVS and CDR2 FNYEAQ. This sample was included in a study of blood T cells in healthy people across ages. Each sample had at least 6 million PBMCs isolated. A second PCR, run for about 7 to 12 cycles, used a sample-barcoded 5' primer plus a J-beta primer mix. Each CDR3 protein gets one entry after TCRdb re-called the 5' RACE reads with MiXCR. This sample has some 750,000 distinct CDR3 sequences, with around a fifth found just once.

Sequencing was done on a sample of blood. The sequence came from a man aged 70 or older in good health. This chain joins TRBV7-6 and TRBJ2-1, with D unclear. The CDR3 loop is CASSRSNGVDEQFF. The CDR3 nucleotides are TGTGCCAGCAGCCGTTCCAATGGGGTCGATGAGCAGTTCTTC.